Shown below are 19 T cell receptor beta chains from a single sample sequenced in a study of blood T cell repertoires in COVID-19 (dated by TCRdb to about 2020). Library method: the immunoSEQ multiplex PCR assay. Here the immuneACCESS table is served through TCRdb, limited to in-frame sequences with V and J called. Missing clones are a known gap in these copies; in checked studies unresolved V genes cover under half, and the rest lacks a known reason. The sample data list about 95,000 clones, and about 89% of these were observed just once. Clones ranked in the top ten supply less than 3% of the sample. Material: peripheral blood. The origin of the receptors is a man aged 45-60 years with COVID-19, enrolled during active disease.

The V gene is TRBV5-4, the J gene TRBJ2-2, with D maybe TRBD2 (6 bases). Trimming shortened V by 3 bases and J by 2 bases, and 8 bases separated the two germline ends. Germline V lookup: CDR1 SGHNT, CDR2 YYREEE (reference sequence). This CDR3 has 14 amino acids. As DNA, the CDR3 is TGTGCCAGCAGCTCGCGGGGTAACACCGGGGAGCTGTTTTTT. As protein: CASSSRGNTGELFF.

The J gene is TRBJ1-5, the V gene TRBV24-1, with D unclear. The CDR3 loop spans 15 amino acids. Germline V CDR1 and CDR2: KGHDR, SFDVKD. V was trimmed by 4 bases and J by 0 bases, leaving 9 bases between them. CDR3 amino acids: CATSEGGISNQPQHF. The CDR3 nucleotides are TGTGCCACCAGTGAAGGAGGCATTAGCAATCAGCCCCAGCATTTT.

J is TRBJ2-7 and V is TRBV28; 12 bases agree with TRBD1. The V gene's germline CDR1 is MDHEN and CDR2 SYDVKM. J was trimmed by 4 bases and V by 5 bases; bases with no gene match: 6. This CDR3 is built from 15 residues. CDR3 loop: CASSPAGQGAYEQYF. CDR3 sequence (DNA): TGTGCCAGCAGTCCCGCGGGACAGGGGGCGTACGAGCAGTACTTC.

The V call is TRBV6-2 or TRBV6-3, the J call TRBJ2-7; tentative D call: TRBD1 (6 bases). This CDR3 region has 16 residues. Germline V lookup: CDR1 MNHEY, CDR2 SVGEGT. Trimming removed 2 bases at V and 5 bases at J, with 19 bases between. The DNA for the CDR3 is TGTGCCAGCAGTTACCGTAGACAGGCTTCCCCCCACGAGCAGTACTTC. The encoded protein is CASSYRRQASPHEQYF.

In its sample, this clone is medium-sized. Other DNA sequences in the same sample also yield this CDR3. The chain uses TRBV7-8 and TRBJ2-3; 10 bases match TRBD2. The CDR3 length is 15 residues. Germline loops: CDR1 SGHVS, CDR2 FQNEAQ. The V gene end was trimmed by 4 bases and the J gene end by 1 base; junction bases not matched to a gene: 2. CDR3 sequence (DNA): TGTGCCAGCAGCTCTAGCGGGGGAGGCACAGATACGCAGTATTTT. Protein product: CASSSSGGGTDTQYF.

The rearrangement uses TRBV7-2 and TRBJ2-5; D uncertain. Trimming stripped 2 bases from V and 4 bases from J, with 14 bases between. In germline, CDR1 is SGHTA, CDR2 FQGNSA. The CDR3 has 15 residues. The CDR3 DNA follows: TGTGCCAGCAGCTTAACACACCTTGAGGCAGAGACCCAGTACTTC. Its protein is CASSLTHLEAETQYF.

The chain combines TRBV19 with TRBJ1-1; D might be TRBD1 (5 bases). V shed 7 bases and J shed 1 base, with 16 bases lying between them. The germline V gene encodes CDR1 LNHDA and CDR2 SQIVND (reference sequence). The CDR3 is made up of 15 amino acids. In nucleotides, the CDR3 is TGTGCCAGTACCCATCCCCAGGGCTGGAACACTGAAGCTTTCTTT. Its protein product is CASTHPQGWNTEAFF.

The chain couples TRBV27 to TRBJ1-2, with D perhaps TRBD1 (5 bases). There are 14 residues in the CDR3. The germline V gene has CDR1 MNHEY and CDR2 SMNVEV (reference sequence). V shed 5 bases and J shed 2 bases, with 12 bases lying between them. The CDR3 nucleotides are TGTGCCAGCAGTCCCTCGGGGGGGAACTATGGCTACACCTTC. This translates into CASSPSGGNYGYTF.

V is TRBV7-6 and J is TRBJ2-7; TRBD2 matches at 8 bases. The V gene end was trimmed by 6 bases and the J gene end by 4 bases; junction bases not matched to a gene: 11. The V gene's germline CDR1 is SGHVS and CDR2 FNYEAQ. There are 15 residues in the CDR3. CDR3 residues: CASSSGVAGFYEQYF. The DNA for the CDR3 is TGTGCCAGCAGTTCTGGAGTAGCGGGGTTTTACGAGCAGTACTTC.

This clone was counted between two and nine times. The chain combines TRBV14 with TRBJ1-1; D uncertain. Germline CDR1 reads SGHDN; CDR2 reads FVKESK. V dropped 3 bases and J dropped 6 bases, with 11 bases sitting between them. The CDR3 length is 13 residues. The chain's CDR3 is CASSQVRFAEAFF. The CDR3 DNA follows: TGTGCCAGCAGCCAGGTACGGTTCGCTGAAGCTTTCTTT.

The J gene is TRBJ2-1, the V gene TRBV7-2, with D perhaps matching TRBD2 (7 bases). The V end was cut by 0 bases, the J end by 7 bases, with 13 bases between. The CDR3 is 15 amino acids. Germline V CDR1 and CDR2: SGHTA, FQGNSA. The CDR3 here is CASSLAGGRFNEQFF. The DNA of the CDR3 is TGTGCCAGCAGCTTAGCGGGGGGGCGGTTTAATGAGCAGTTCTTC.

J is TRBJ1-6 and V is TRBV27; no definite D call. V lost 0 bases and J 11 bases, leaving 11 bases between the germline ends. This CDR3 is built from 14 residues. In germline, CDR1 is MNHEY, CDR2 SMNVEV (reference sequence). The CDR3 protein is CASSLSRNSAPLHF. The CDR3 DNA reads TGTGCCAGCAGTTTATCCCGTAATAGTGCACCCCTCCACTTT.

The genes are TRBV3-1 (or the pseudogene TRBV3-2) and TRBJ1-1, with 9 bases that match TRBD1. Germline values: CDR1 LGHDT, CDR2 YNNKEL (reference sequence). The CDR3 is made up of 18 amino acids. V lost 4 bases to trimming and J lost 3 bases; unmatched junction nucleotides: 15. As DNA, the CDR3 is TGTGCCAGCAGCCTTACTACCTGGACAGGGGTACATTACACTGAAGCTTTCTTT. Protein product: CASSLTTWTGVHYTEAFF.

This clone was seen only a few times. Here the CDR3 DNA reads TGCATTGCCAGGGGCCTCTATAATTCACCCCTCCACTTT. Its protein is CIARGLYNSPLHF. The V gene is TRBV29-1, the J gene TRBJ1-6; possible D gene TRBD1, 6 bases. This CDR3 is built from 13 residues. Germline loops: CDR1 SQVTM, CDR2 ANQGSEA.

V is TRBV7-3 and J is TRBJ2-1, with a possible D match to TRBD2 (7 bases). Germline loops: CDR1 SGHTA, CDR2 FQGTGA. Between the trimmed V and J ends, which lost 5 bases and 7 bases, there was a span of 18 bases. The CDR3 runs to 15 residues. The CDR3 sequence: CASSPPGGGPNEQFF. In nucleotides, the CDR3 is TGTGCCAGCAGCCCCCCTGGGGGGGGCCCAAATGAGCAGTTCTTC.

This sequence joins TRBV3-1 (or the pseudogene TRBV3-2) and TRBJ1-5; TRBD1 might be the D (5 bases). From germline, CDR1 is LGHDT and CDR2 YNNKEL (reference sequence). This CDR3 is built from 14 residues. Trimming shortened V by 4 bases and J by 3 bases, and 10 bases separated the two germline ends. CDR3 sequence reads: CASSRGADNQPQHF. The CDR3 region has the DNA TGTGCCAGCAGCCGGGGCGCGGACAATCAGCCCCAGCATTTT.

Turning to this clone: No DNA is shown, since the ends of the CDR3 on it are uncertain; the CDR3 is the one TCRdb lists. The rearrangement links TRBV7-9 to TRBJ2-7; the D call in the table, TRBD1, was not verified against the DNA. The CDR3 is 13 residues long, ends included. Germline loops: CDR1 SEHNR, CDR2 FQNEAQ (reference sequence). The CDR3 spells CASSFGAGASEYF.

This clone was picked up a small number of times. The chain couples TRBV11-2 to TRBJ1-4; D not certain. CDR3 size: 16 residues. CDR1 is SGHAT and CDR2 is FQNNGV in the germline V gene. Trimming removed 6 bases from V and 3 bases from J, with 17 bases in between. The CDR3 bases are TGTGCCAGCAGTCTTAATCCGGGGAAGGCTAATGAAAAACTGTTTTTT. Residues: CASSLNPGKANEKLFF.

The rearrangement joins TRBV2 to TRBJ1-5; 7 nucleotides match TRBD1. The CDR3 consists of 15 residues. The V and J ends lost 7 bases and 3 bases, in that order; junction bases with no gene match: 9. Germline loops: CDR1 SNHLY, CDR2 FYNNEI. The CDR3 spells CASTGTTGPNQPQHF. CDR3 coding DNA: TGTGCCAGCACTGGAACGACAGGGCCCAATCAGCCCCAGCATTTT.